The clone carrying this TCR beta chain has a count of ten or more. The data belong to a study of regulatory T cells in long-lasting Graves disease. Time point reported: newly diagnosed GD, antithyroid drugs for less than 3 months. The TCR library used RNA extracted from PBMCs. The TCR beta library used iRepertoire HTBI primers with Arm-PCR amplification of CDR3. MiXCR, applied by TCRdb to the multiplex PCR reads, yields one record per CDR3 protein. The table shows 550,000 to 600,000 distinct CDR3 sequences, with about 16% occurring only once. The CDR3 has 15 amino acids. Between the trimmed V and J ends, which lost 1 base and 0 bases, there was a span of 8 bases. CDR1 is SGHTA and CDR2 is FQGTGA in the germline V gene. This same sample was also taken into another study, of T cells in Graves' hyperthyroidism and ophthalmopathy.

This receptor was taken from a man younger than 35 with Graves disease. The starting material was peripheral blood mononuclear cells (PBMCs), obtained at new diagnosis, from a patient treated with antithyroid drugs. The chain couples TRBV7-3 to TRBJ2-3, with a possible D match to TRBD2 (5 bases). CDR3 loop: CASSLSGSSTDTQYF. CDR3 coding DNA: TGTGCCAGCAGCTTAAGTGGGAGTAGCACAGATACGCAGTATTTT.